A selection of T cell receptor beta chains follows, all from one sample in a study of beta chain features in type 1 diabetes. Sequencing was performed with immunoSEQ multiplex PCR; in TCRdb, only in-frame clones are kept and a portion is missing. In the table there are hundreds of thousands of clones, approximately 31% of which are singletons. The sample comprised naive CD4+ T cells from blood. These TCRs come from a young man in good health. Both conserved end residues are part of each CDR3. The order of the fields is CDR3 length, D gene, V gene, clone size, J gene, CDR3 protein, CDR3 DNA. D genes are given only for firm matches. The listing skips clone size in some rows; elsewhere it reads once, few, many or a size class.

cdr3_length: 13
d_call: .
v_call: TRBV7-9
clone_size: .
j_call: TRBJ1-2
cdr3_aa: CASSLAEGVGYTF
cdr3_nt: TGTGCCAGCAGCTTAGCGGAAGGGGTTGGCTACACCTTC

cdr3_length: 13
d_call: .
v_call: TRBV30
clone_size: .
j_call: TRBJ2-7
cdr3_aa: CAWRMPGRYEQYF
cdr3_nt: TGTGCCTGGAGAATGCCCGGTCGCTACGAGCAGTACTTC

cdr3_length: 15
d_call: TRBD1
v_call: TRBV18
clone_size: .
j_call: TRBJ2-1
cdr3_aa: CASSPGQGAYNEQFF
cdr3_nt: TGTGCCAGCTCACCAGGACAGGGGGCCTACAATGAGCAGTTCTTC

cdr3_length: 18
d_call: TRBD1
v_call: TRBV5-6
clone_size: .
j_call: TRBJ2-6
cdr3_aa: CASSDAGTGVSGANVLTF
cdr3_nt: TGTGCCAGCAGCGATGCCGGGACAGGGGTCTCTGGGGCCAACGTCCTGACTTTC

cdr3_length: 16
d_call: .
v_call: TRBV4-1
clone_size: once
j_call: TRBJ1-2
cdr3_aa: CASSQESEQGIGGYTF
cdr3_nt: TGCGCCAGCAGCCAAGAATCGGAGCAAGGGATCGGTGGCTACACCTTC

cdr3_length: 16
d_call: TRBD2
v_call: TRBV30
clone_size: .
j_call: TRBJ2-3
cdr3_aa: CAWSVKAGGHRDTQYF
cdr3_nt: TGTGCCTGGAGTGTAAAGGCGGGAGGCCACCGAGATACGCAGTATTTT

cdr3_length: 10
d_call: .
v_call: TRBV29-1
clone_size: few
j_call: TRBJ2-1
cdr3_aa: CSVARNEQFF
cdr3_nt: TGCAGCGTTGCCCGGAATGAGCAGTTCTTC

cdr3_length: 13
d_call: TRBD1
v_call: TRBV9
clone_size: .
j_call: TRBJ1-4
cdr3_aa: CASSLGQNEKLFF
cdr3_nt: TGTGCCAGCAGCTTGGGACAGAATGAAAAACTGTTTTTT

cdr3_length: 14
d_call: .
v_call: TRBV5-1
clone_size: few
j_call: TRBJ2-1
cdr3_aa: CASSLGQFYNEQFF
cdr3_nt: TGCGCCAGCAGCTTGGGGCAGTTTTACAATGAGCAGTTCTTC

cdr3_length: 15
d_call: .
v_call: TRBV4-2
clone_size: .
j_call: TRBJ2-1
cdr3_aa: CASSQDWSSYNEQFF
cdr3_nt: TGTGCCAGCAGCCAAGATTGGAGCTCCTACAATGAGCAGTTCTTC

cdr3_length: 15
d_call: .
v_call: TRBV9
clone_size: .
j_call: TRBJ2-5
cdr3_aa: CASSVAPAVQETQYF
cdr3_nt: TGTGCCAGCAGCGTAGCTCCGGCAGTCCAAGAGACCCAGTACTTC

cdr3_length: 13
d_call: .
v_call: TRBV6-5
clone_size: .
j_call: TRBJ1-1
cdr3_aa: CASSYSVGSQAFF
cdr3_nt: TGTGCCAGCAGTTACTCTGTAGGCTCCCAAGCTTTCTTT

cdr3_length: 13
d_call: .
v_call: TRBV11-2
clone_size: few
j_call: TRBJ2-5
cdr3_aa: CASSLDREETQYF
cdr3_nt: TGTGCCAGCAGCTTAGACAGGGAAGAGACCCAGTACTTC

cdr3_length: 14
d_call: TRBD2
v_call: TRBV30
clone_size: .
j_call: TRBJ2-5
cdr3_aa: CAWSVKRGAETQYF
cdr3_nt: TGTGCCTGGAGTGTCAAGCGGGGCGCAGAGACCCAGTACTTC

cdr3_length: 13
d_call: .
v_call: TRBV15
clone_size: few
j_call: TRBJ1-1
cdr3_aa: CATSRDGNTEAFF
cdr3_nt: TGTGCCACCAGCAGAGACGGGAACACTGAAGCTTTCTTT

cdr3_length: 12
d_call: .
v_call: TRBV5-1
clone_size: .
j_call: TRBJ2-5
cdr3_aa: CASSFSRETQYF
cdr3_nt: TGCGCCAGCAGCTTTAGCAGGGAGACCCAGTACTTC

cdr3_length: 15
d_call: TRBD2
v_call: TRBV9
clone_size: few
j_call: TRBJ2-7
cdr3_aa: CASSDRTSGSYEQYF
cdr3_nt: TGTGCCAGCAGCGACCGGACTAGCGGGAGTTACGAGCAGTACTTC

cdr3_length: 15
d_call: TRBD2
v_call: TRBV9
clone_size: .
j_call: TRBJ2-1
cdr3_aa: CASSAGTTSLLEQFF
cdr3_nt: TGTGCCAGCAGCGCGGGGACTACGAGTCTATTAGAGCAGTTCTTC

cdr3_length: 13
d_call: TRBD1
v_call: TRBV5-1
clone_size: .
j_call: TRBJ1-4
cdr3_aa: CASRKTGDEKLFF
cdr3_nt: TGCGCCAGCAGAAAGACAGGGGACGAAAAACTGTTTTTT

cdr3_length: 16
d_call: TRBD2
v_call: TRBV9
clone_size: .
j_call: TRBJ2-5
cdr3_aa: CASSLGSSGIFGTQYF
cdr3_nt: TGTGCCAGCAGCCTTGGGTCTAGCGGGATCTTCGGGACCCAGTACTTC

cdr3_length: 15
d_call: TRBD1
v_call: TRBV18
clone_size: few
j_call: TRBJ2-3
cdr3_aa: CASSPDRGSTDTQYF
cdr3_nt: TGTGCCAGCTCACCCGACAGGGGAAGCACAGATACGCAGTATTTT

cdr3_length: 13
d_call: .
v_call: TRBV30
clone_size: .
j_call: TRBJ2-7
cdr3_aa: CAWSGGGDYEQYF
cdr3_nt: TGTGCCTGGAGTGGTGGAGGGGACTACGAGCAGTACTTC

cdr3_length: 11
d_call: .
v_call: TRBV5-1
clone_size: few
j_call: TRBJ2-1
cdr3_aa: CASSFSNEQFF
cdr3_nt: TGCGCCAGCAGCTTTTCAAATGAGCAGTTCTTC

cdr3_length: 15
d_call: .
v_call: TRBV7-9
clone_size: .
j_call: TRBJ2-2
cdr3_aa: CASRLKAGYTGELFF
cdr3_nt: TGTGCCAGCAGATTAAAGGCGGGGTACACCGGGGAGCTGTTTTTT